This TCR beta chain appears in the sequencing data of a study of naive and memory T cell subsets. Study-level results: Especially in CD8 cells, naive repertoires contained a few larger clonotypes, possibly CD45RA-re-expressing memory cells. Gini index rose across naive, CM, EM and EMRA in CD4 and CD8. The power law exponent of TCR abundance differed between naive and memory cells. A clonotype means one alpha or beta sequence, not an alpha/beta pair.

An equimolar mix of two oligonucleotides served as the beta constant-region primer for TRBC1 and TRBC2. Nested alpha and beta constant-region primers with the SP2 primer drove four PCR rounds on ligated cDNA. TCRdb passed the UMI-ligation and nested PCR reads through MiXCR, listing each CDR3 protein once. The sample records over 110,000 distinct CDR3 sequences, under 25% being singletons. V was trimmed by 0 bases and J by 2 bases, leaving 5 bases between them. Per the germline V gene, CDR1 is LGHDT and CDR2 is YNNKEL (reference sequence). This CDR3 contains 13 residues. Cells stained for CD3, CD4, CD8, CD45RA, CD27 and viability were sorted into four CD45RA/CD27 subsets. In this sample, this clonotype turned up a few times. Its antigen is not identified.

This receptor was obtained from a human donor in good health. Sequenced input: naive CD8+ T cells from blood. The chain joins TRBV3-1 to TRBJ2-7; D remains ambiguous. The CDR3 sequence: CASSQDVAYEQYF. DNA for the CDR3: TGTGCCAGCAGCCAAGATGTGGCCTACGAGCAGTACTTC.